What follows are 18 T cell receptor beta chains derived from one specimen sequenced in a study of response to subunit inactivated influenza vaccine. TCRdb re-called the RT-PCR reads with MiXCR, one entry per CDR3 protein. This table holds some 850,000 distinct CDR3 sequences, 18% found once. Here the sequenced sample was PBMCs from blood, taken roughly 5 days after vaccination. These receptors originate from a man aged 45-65 years who received an inactivated influenza vaccine.

The CDR3, as DNA: TGTGCCAGCAGCCCCCCCGGGGGCGGTGAAAAACTGTTTTTT. Translation: CASSPPGGGEKLFF. V is TRBV12-3 or TRBV12-4 and J is TRBJ1-4, with a weak D call TRBD1 (6 bases). V gave up 6 bases and J gave up 7 bases, with 15 bases separating them. The CDR3 has 14 residues.

This chain joins TRBV5-1 and TRBJ2-7; D tentatively fits TRBD1 or TRBD2 (5 bases each). CDR3 size: 13 residues. CDR1 is SGHRS, CDR2 YFSETQ, per germline. Trimming cost V 4 bases and J 6 bases, with 14 bases left between them. CDR3 in DNA: TGCGCCAGCAGCCGAATGTCAGGGACCGAGCAGTACTTC. Translated: CASSRMSGTEQYF.

In its sample, this clonotype was seen many times. This sequence joins TRBV24-1 and TRBJ2-1; 8 bases are shared with TRBD1. This CDR3 has 17 amino acids. Losses at the gene ends were 4 bases for V and 8 bases for J; bases not matched to a gene: 15. CDR1 and CDR2 from the germline V gene are KGHDR and SFDVKD. The CDR3 loop reads CATSDRSRGPQNDEQFF. In DNA form, the CDR3 reads TGTGCCACCAGTGACCGTTCCAGGGGGCCACAGAACGATGAGCAGTTCTTC.

At least ten counts were recorded for this clonotype. The chain recombines TRBV5-1 with TRBJ2-1; TRBD2 agrees at 10 bases. This CDR3 has 15 residues. Germline lookup yields CDR1 SGHRS and CDR2 YFSETQ. J was trimmed by 7 bases and V by 4 bases; bases with no gene match: 8. This CDR3 reads CASSRPSGSLNEQFF. CDR3 coding DNA: TGCGCCAGCAGCAGACCTAGCGGGAGTCTGAATGAGCAGTTCTTC.

This clonotype showed up just a few times. V is TRBV11-2 and J is TRBJ2-1; a possible D gene is TRBD1 (5 bases). Trimming cost V 5 bases and J 13 bases, with 12 bases left between them. This CDR3 is 11 amino acids long. CDR1 and CDR2 from the germline V gene are SGHAT and FQNNGV. The CDR3 region is CASSMTVPQFF. The CDR3 DNA sequence: TGTGCCAGCAGCATGACAGTCCCTCAGTTCTTC.

The chain couples TRBV20-1 to TRBJ2-3; TRBD2 aligns across 9 bases. Germline V CDR1 and CDR2: DFQATT, SNEGSKA (reference sequence). The V segment lost 1 base and the J segment 5 bases; nucleotides outside the gene matches: 7. The CDR3 has 15 residues. The CDR3 region is CSARASGKGGDTQYF. CDR3 DNA: TGCAGTGCTAGAGCTAGCGGGAAAGGTGGAGATACGCAGTATTTT.

CDR3 residues: CASSQGESGGFTDTQYF. The CDR3 nucleotides are TGCGCCAGCAGCCAAGGAGAGTCCGGGGGGTTCACAGATACGCAGTATTTT. V gene TRBV4-1 combines with J gene TRBJ2-3; 7 bases align to TRBD2. This CDR3 has 17 amino acids. Germline loops: CDR1 MGHRA, CDR2 YSYEKL. V gave up 1 base and J gave up 2 bases; unmatched junction bases: 9.

This clonotype occurred a few times. The chain couples TRBV7-8 to TRBJ1-4, with D possibly TRBD1 on 5 matching bases. There are 15 residues in the CDR3. Trimming shortened V by 10 bases and J by 5 bases, and 20 bases separated the two germline ends. Looked up from germline, CDR1 is SGHVS and CDR2 is FQNEAQ. The CDR3 protein is CATAVAGGLNEKLFF. CDR3 sequence (DNA): TGTGCCACCGCGGTTGCGGGGGGATTGAATGAAAAACTGTTTTTT.

The genes are TRBV3-1 and TRBJ1-6; maybe TRBD1 (6 bases). CDR3 size: 15 residues. Germline loops: CDR1 LGHDT, CDR2 YNNKEL (reference sequence). V was cut by 5 bases and J by 9 bases, with 17 bases left in between. The DNA of the CDR3 is TGTGCCAGCAGCAGGCGTGGGGGCGCTGGTTCACCCCTCCACTTT. This codes for CASSRRGGAGSPLHF.

This clonotype occurred a few times. The CDR3 nucleotides are TGTGCCAGCAGTTTAGGCTGGTACTATGGCTACACCTTC. Residues: CASSLGWYYGYTF. The V and J genes are TRBV28 and TRBJ1-2; D gene uncertain. Trimming removed 2 bases at V and 3 bases at J, with 7 bases between. Per germline, CDR1 MDHEN and CDR2 SYDVKM. This CDR3 contains 13 residues.

This clonotype was seen only a few times. The chain is built from TRBV4-2 and TRBJ2-7, with 10 bases lining up with TRBD2. CDR3 length equals 17 residues. Germline assignment: CDR1 LGHNA and CDR2 YNFKEQ. Trimming at V came to 1 base and at J to 5 bases, leaving 11 bases not matched to a gene. CDR3 region: CASSQGLAGPVGDEQYF. CDR3 sequence (DNA): TGTGCCAGCAGCCAAGGACTAGCGGGCCCCGTCGGGGACGAGCAGTACTTC.

This clonotype was detected a few times. V gene TRBV29-1 combines with J gene TRBJ1-1; D uncertain. CDR3 length: 14 residues. Trimming pared 1 base from V and 4 bases from J, leaving 13 bases between. In germline, CDR1 is SQVTM, CDR2 ANQGSEA. The CDR3 spells CSVEGHGIGTEAFF. The CDR3 nucleotides read TGCAGCGTTGAAGGGCACGGGATAGGCACTGAAGCTTTCTTT. Variable domain in full (rest from reference TRBV29-1 and TRBJ1-1): SAVISQKPSRDICQRGTSLTIQCQVDSQVTMMFWYRQQPGQSLTLIATANQGSEATYESGFVIDKFPISRPNLTFSTLTVSNMSPEDSSIYLCSVEGHGIGTEAFFGQGTRLTVV.

CDR3 region: CASTPSEGPSYGYTF. The CDR3, as DNA: TGTGCCAGCACCCCTAGTGAGGGACCGAGCTATGGCTACACCTTC. The gene calls are TRBV6-1 and TRBJ1-2; a possible D gene is TRBD1 (5 bases). From germline, CDR1 is MNHNS and CDR2 SASEGT. Between the trimmed V and J ends, which lost 7 bases and 4 bases, there was a span of 19 bases. The CDR3 loop spans 15 amino acids.

This clonotype showed up many times. This chain uses TRBV5-5 with TRBJ2-7, with 7 bases lining up with TRBD1. After removal of 0 bases from V and 3 bases from J, the junction contained 3 bases not matched to a gene. Germline-derived CDR1 and CDR2 are SGHKS and YYEKEE (reference sequence). The CDR3 covers 14 residues. CDR3 DNA sequence: TGTGCCAGCAGCTTGGCGGCAGGGGGCTACGAGCAGTACTTC. Its translation is CASSLAAGGYEQYF.

This clonotype was seen only a few times. The V gene is TRBV5-1, the J gene TRBJ1-1; D perhaps matches TRBD1 (5 bases). V was trimmed by 4 bases and J by 1 base, leaving 11 bases between them. There are 14 residues in the CDR3. Germline loops: CDR1 SGHRS, CDR2 YFSETQ. The CDR3 region is CASSPGLPNTEAFF. Written as DNA, the CDR3 is TGCGCCAGCAGCCCGGGACTCCCGAACACTGAAGCTTTCTTT.

This clonotype was counted ten times or more. V gene TRBV18 combines with J gene TRBJ2-5, with a possible D match to TRBD2 (6 bases). Germline CDR1 and CDR2: KGHSH and LQKENI. V gave up 1 base and J gave up 2 bases, with 17 bases separating them. This CDR3 comprises 17 residues. Written as DNA, the CDR3 is TGTGCCAGCTCACCACTACCTAGCGTGTCCATGCAAGAGACCCAGTACTTC. This encodes CASSPLPSVSMQETQYF.

Many counts were recorded for this clonotype. The gene calls are TRBV7-2 and TRBJ2-5, with 9 bases fitting TRBD1. Germline trimming cut 5 bases from V and 5 bases from J; bases unmatched to any gene: 9. CDR1 and CDR2 from the germline V gene are SGHTA and FQGNSA. The CDR3 is made up of 15 amino acids. The CDR3 nucleotides read TGTGCCAGCAGCACCCAACAGGGGGCGCATGAGACCCAGTACTTC. Amino acid sequence: CASSTQQGAHETQYF. Full variable domain (missing parts from reference TRBV7-2 and TRBJ2-5): GAGVSQSPSNKVTEKGKDVELRCDPISGHTALYWYRQSLGQGLEFLIYFQGNSAPDKSGLPSDRFSAERTGGSVSTLTIQRTQQEDSAVYLCASSTQQGAHETQYFGPGTRLLVL.

Ten or more counts support this clonotype. The chain uses TRBV10-2 and TRBJ1-4; the match to TRBD1 covers 8 bases. CDR3 size: 14 residues. The V gene end was trimmed by 6 bases and the J gene end by 0 bases; junction bases not matched to a gene: 0. CDR1 and CDR2 from the germline V gene are WSHSY and SAAADI. For the CDR3, the DNA is TGCGCCAGCAGGGGACAGGCAACTAATGAAAAACTGTTTTTT. It is translated as CASRGQATNEKLFF.